This T cell receptor beta chain was sequenced for a study of cytotoxic CD8 clonotypes in ibrutinib-treated CLL. Study observations and caveats: There were few public clonotypes, and on treatment they contracted or stayed stable.

Clones were sequenced by immunoSEQ multiplex PCR, and TCRdb holds only the in-frame ones, with some missing. The table lists some 100,000 clones, about 58% of them singletons. A word on this clone: Its target is unknown.

Germline V CDR1 and CDR2: MNHNS, SASEGT. V shed 3 bases and J 4 bases; nucleotides not matched to a gene: 22. The CDR3 is made up of 20 amino acids. The sample in question was PBMCs, obtained after 24 months of ibrutinib treatment. The genes are TRBV6-1 and TRBJ1-2, with 8 nucleotides matching TRBD1. This clonotype was obtained from a human donor with chronic lymphocytic leukemia. CDR3 sequence: CASSECHLGDRRVGVYGYTF. The CDR3 coding sequence is TGTGCCAGCAGTGAGTGTCATTTGGGGGACAGGAGGGTTGGGGTCTATGGCTACACCTTC.